These 13 T cell receptor beta chains share one sample of origin, sequenced in a study of post-analysis software for immune sequencing data. Unique molecular identifiers were present in the TCR beta cDNA libraries. TCRdb fed the PCR reads into MiXCR, producing one record per CDR3 protein. The table records fewer than 900,000 distinct CDR3 sequences, roughly 46% of them present only once. Their antigens are not known. General study points: Patients had higher frequencies than controls of roughly five TRBV segments, including TRBV5-6, TRBV5-1 and TRBV20-1.

The sequenced sample was blood. The receptor set was obtained from a girl aged 5 to 17 with multiple sclerosis.

Remarks on this clonotype: The junction shows a germline mismatch at one end, possibly a read error. The chain combines TRBV6-5 with TRBJ2-1, with a possible D match to TRBD2 (5 bases). Germline V gene data show CDR1 as MNHEY and CDR2 as SVGAGI. The CDR3 spans 13 residues. The CDR3 nucleotides read TGCGCCAGCAGACCCGGACTGAACAATGAGCAGTTCTTC. It yields the protein CASRPGLNNEQFF.

CDR3 coding DNA: TGTGCCAGCAGCCAATGGGATCTAGGGGAGCAGTACTTC. Translating it yields CASSQWDLGEQYF. This chain joins TRBV3-1 and TRBJ2-4; either TRBD1 or TRBD2 may supply D (5 bases each). Trimming took off 2 bases at V and 13 bases at J, with 15 bases between the two ends. Germline assignment: CDR1 LGHDT and CDR2 YNNKEL (reference sequence). This CDR3 comprises 13 residues.

The J gene is TRBJ1-1, the V gene TRBV7-9; D is undetermined. The CDR3 has 14 residues. Trimming took off 2 bases at V and 1 base at J, with 8 bases between the two ends. CDR1 and CDR2 from the germline V gene are SEHNR and FQNEAQ (reference sequence). The CDR3 is CASSLSPKNTEAFF. The CDR3 nucleotides read TGTGCCAGCAGCTTATCTCCCAAGAACACTGAAGCTTTCTTT.

J is TRBJ2-1 and V is TRBV29-1; the D gene could be TRBD1 or TRBD2 (6 bases each). The CDR3 is 12 amino acids. Germline V gene data show CDR1 as SQVTM and CDR2 as ANQGSEA. V lost 4 bases to trimming and J lost 5 bases, with 9 bases between them. The CDR3 nucleotides read TGCAGCGTTGGGGGGGCAGACAATGAGCAGTTCTTC. Encoded protein: CSVGGADNEQFF.

Only a few counts were recorded for this clonotype. The rearrangement links TRBV20-1 to TRBJ1-2, with a weak D call TRBD1 (6 bases). The CDR3 runs 16 residues. Trimming took 0 bases from V and 3 from J, leaving 17 bases between them. Germline V CDR1 and CDR2: DFQATT, SNEGSKA (reference sequence). CDR3 residues: CSARDVQGFFHYGYTF. In DNA form, the CDR3 reads TGCAGTGCTAGAGACGTACAGGGATTTTTTCACTATGGCTACACCTTC.

CDR3 DNA: TGTGCCAGCAGGTTAATGGGGGACACGTTCTTC. Protein product: CASRLMGDTFF. This chain uses TRBV7-9 with TRBJ2-1; the D gene is possibly TRBD1 (6 bases). CDR1 is SEHNR, CDR2 FQNEAQ, per germline (reference sequence). The CDR3 runs to 11 residues. Trimming removed 6 bases at V and 15 bases at J, with 15 bases between.

The chain employs TRBV12-3 or TRBV12-4 and TRBJ2-4; the D gene is possibly TRBD2 (6 bases). The better agreement between TRBJ2-7 and the DNA end casts doubt on the J call. This CDR3 has 13 residues. The CDR3 nucleotides are TGTGCCAGCAGCCGGGGACTGCGCTACGAGCAGTACTTC. This gives the protein CASSRGLRYEQYF.

This clonotype was observed a handful of times. The chain recombines TRBV20-1 with TRBJ2-7, with D possibly being TRBD2 (6 bases). Looked up from germline, CDR1 is DFQATT and CDR2 is SNEGSKA (reference sequence). There are 12 residues in the CDR3. Trimming cost V 3 bases and J 1 base, with 7 bases left between them. The CDR3 DNA follows: TGCAGTGCTAGCGGGGGATCCTACGAGCAGTACTTC. This sequence encodes CSASGGSYEQYF.

This clonotype was counted only a few times. The V and J genes are TRBV20-1 and TRBJ2-7; TRBD2 matches 13 bases. V lost 6 bases to trimming and J lost 2 bases; unmatched junction nucleotides: 1. CDR3 length equals 13 residues. Germline assignment: CDR1 DFQATT and CDR2 SNEGSKA (reference sequence). The CDR3 DNA follows: TGCAGTGCGGGACTAGCGGGACCCTACGAGCAGTACTTC. Its translation: CSAGLAGPYEQYF.

This clonotype was observed a few times. This sequence joins TRBV18 and TRBJ1-2; the D gene is possibly TRBD1 (6 bases). Trimming cost V 6 bases and J 8 bases, with 25 bases left between them. Germline CDR1 and CDR2: KGHSH and LQKENI. CDR3 length: 16 amino acids. The CDR3 sequence: CASSQWGAGPTRGYTF. The CDR3 DNA follows: TGTGCCAGCTCCCAATGGGGGGCTGGGCCGACTCGCGGCTACACCTTC.

The genes are TRBV12-3 or TRBV12-4 and TRBJ2-1, with 9 positions matching TRBD1. Germline trimming cut 5 bases from V and 12 bases from J; bases unmatched to any gene: 11. The CDR3 loop spans 14 amino acids. In DNA form, the CDR3 reads TGTGCCAGCAGTCCGTGGGACAGGGTTGATGGGCAGTTCTTC. This codes for CASSPWDRVDGQFF.

The chain combines TRBV29-1 with TRBJ2-4, with D hard to call. The better agreement between TRBJ2-7 and the DNA end casts doubt on the J call. This CDR3 has 12 amino acids. Looked up from germline, CDR1 is SQVTM and CDR2 is ANQGSEA. In DNA, the CDR3 is TGCAGCGTTGAAATAGCATCCCACGAGCAGTACTTC. Protein: CSVEIASHEQYF.

The chain has TRBV6-1 and TRBJ1-1; D not resolved. Germline CDR1 and CDR2: MNHNS and SASEGT. Trimming removed 0 bases at V and 7 bases at J, with 15 bases between. The CDR3 has 15 residues. CDR3 DNA: TGTGCCAGCAGTGAAGCATCCCTCCGGGGTTATGAAGCTTTCTTT. Translating it yields CASSEASLRGYEAFF.